This entry lists 24 T cell receptor beta chains sequenced from one sample in a study of blood T cell repertoires in COVID-19. Produced via immunoSEQ multiplex PCR; TCRdb's table is partial and in-frame only. The sample includes about 170,000 clones, 65% to 85% of them seen just once. Sequenced input: peripheral blood. The source is an older man with active or convalescent COVID-19.

CDR3 nucleotide sequence: TGTGCCAGCAGCTCACAGGAGAACACTGAAGCTTTCTTT. This translates into CASSSQENTEAFF. V gene TRBV7-9 combines with J gene TRBJ1-1, with a possible D match to TRBD1 (5 bases). Trimming took 4 bases from V and 1 from J, leaving 7 bases between them. Germline loops: CDR1 SEHNR, CDR2 FQNEAQ (reference sequence). This CDR3 region has 13 residues.

CDR3 coding DNA: TGTGCCAGCAGACCCGGGACTAGCGGGATAGAGCAGTACTTC. Its protein product is CASRPGTSGIEQYF. This rearrangement joins TRBV11-2 to TRBJ2-7; 13 nucleotides line up with TRBD2. V shed 6 bases, J shed 7 bases, and the junction held 6 bases outside the gene matches. CDR1 and CDR2 (germline): SGHAT, FQNNGV. The CDR3 loop spans 14 amino acids.

The J gene is TRBJ2-2, the V gene TRBV5-1; 12 bases match TRBD2. J gave up 0 bases and V 0 bases, and 0 bases lay outside the gene matches. Germline assignment: CDR1 SGHRS and CDR2 YFSETQ. This CDR3 has 17 amino acids. The CDR3 DNA sequence: TGCGCCAGCAGCTTGGGACTAGCGGGGGCGAACACCGGGGAGCTGTTTTTT. Translating it yields CASSLGLAGANTGELFF.

The rearrangement links TRBV7-2 to TRBJ2-5; 8 bases are a match to TRBD1. The length of the CDR3 is 14 residues. Trimming took 5 bases from V and 4 from J; bases not matched to a gene: 6. Looked up from germline, CDR1 is SGHTA and CDR2 is FQGNSA. In DNA, the CDR3 is TGTGCCAGCAGCCTCGACAGGGGACGAGAGACCCAGTACTTC. It codes for CASSLDRGRETQYF.

The chain links TRBV11-2 to TRBJ2-3; D gene ambiguous. This CDR3 is 11 amino acids long. Germline values: CDR1 SGHAT, CDR2 FQNNGV. V lost 5 bases, J lost 2 bases, and 2 bases lay in between. Here the CDR3 DNA reads TGTGCCAGCAGCCACACAGATACGCAGTATTTT. This sequence encodes CASSHTDTQYF.

This clone was seen a single time. The genes are TRBV6-5 and TRBJ2-3; D is possibly TRBD1 (5 bases). The CDR3 loop spans 11 amino acids. Looked up from germline, CDR1 is MNHEY and CDR2 is SVGAGI. Trimming removed 7 bases from V and 8 bases from J, with 10 bases in between. The CDR3 region has the DNA TGTGCCAGCACCAGGGCGGTTACGCAGTATTTT. Translation gives CASTRAVTQYF.

This chain links TRBV24-1 with TRBJ2-1; 8 nucleotides agree with TRBD2. Per the germline V gene, CDR1 is KGHDR and CDR2 is SFDVKD. This CDR3 contains 15 residues. V trimming: 5 bases; J trimming: 3 bases; junction bases outside the gene matches: 5. CDR3 loop: CATSGGSGSYNEQFF. The DNA for the CDR3 is TGTGCCACCAGTGGAGGCAGCGGGAGCTACAATGAGCAGTTCTTC.

The V call is TRBV10-3, the J call TRBJ2-3; 10 bases agree with TRBD2. The germline V gene has CDR1 ENHRY and CDR2 SYGVKD. This CDR3 has 16 residues. V trimming: 1 base; J trimming: 2 bases; junction bases outside the gene matches: 3. CDR3 in DNA: TGTGCCATCAGTGAGTTTAGCGGGGGGACCACAGATACGCAGTATTTT. Residues: CAISEFSGGTTDTQYF.

V usage is TRBV27 and J usage is TRBJ1-6; D gene uncertain. The CDR3 is made up of 16 amino acids. The V gene's germline CDR1 is MNHEY and CDR2 SMNVEV (reference sequence). V was pared by 4 bases and J by 0 bases, with 10 bases between. CDR3 protein: CASSSPRSSYNSPLHF. DNA of the CDR3: TGTGCCAGCAGTTCGCCCCGGAGCTCCTATAATTCACCCCTCCACTTT.

The table lists this clone with a few counts. This chain connects TRBV5-1 to TRBJ1-5; D perhaps matches TRBD1 (6 bases). Germline V lookup: CDR1 SGHRS, CDR2 YFSETQ. Trimming left V 0 bases short and J 4 bases short, with 11 bases between. CDR3 length equals 15 residues. Written as DNA, the CDR3 is TGCGCCAGCAGCTTGGAGGGGGGGTGGAATCAGCCCCAGCATTTT. This encodes CASSLEGGWNQPQHF.

The V and J genes are TRBV5-4 and TRBJ2-1, with D possibly TRBD1 on 6 matching bases. The CDR3 contains 16 residues. In germline, CDR1 is SGHNT, CDR2 YYREEE (reference sequence). Trimming removed 5 bases from V and 2 bases from J, with 17 bases in between. The CDR3 protein is CASSDVGDIAYNEQFF. CDR3 sequence (DNA): TGTGCCAGCAGTGACGTGGGGGACATCGCCTACAATGAGCAGTTCTTC.

The chain carries TRBV9 and TRBJ2-3; either TRBD1 or TRBD2 may fit D (5 bases each). Germline V gives CDR1 SGDLS, CDR2 YYNGEE. With 4 bases removed from V and 4 bases from J, the gap between germline ends came to 13 bases. CDR3 size: 14 residues. For the CDR3, the DNA is TGTGCCAGCAGCATAGGGGAGCTTCCAGATACGCAGTATTTT. Its translation: CASSIGELPDTQYF.

This chain links TRBV7-7 with TRBJ2-5; 8 bases align to TRBD2. The CDR3 runs 14 residues. CDR1 and CDR2 from the germline V gene are SSHAT and FNYEAQ (reference sequence). V shed 1 base, J shed 5 bases, and the junction held 3 bases outside the gene matches. This CDR3 reads CASSLVSSGETQYF. DNA of the CDR3: TGTGCCAGCAGCTTAGTTTCTAGCGGGGAGACCCAGTACTTC. Using reference TRBV7-7 and TRBJ2-5 for the parts outside the CDR3, the full variable domain is GAGVSQSPRYKVTKRGQDVTLRCDPISSHATLYWYQQALGQGPEFLTYFNYEAQPDKSGLPSDRFSAERPEGSISTLTIQRTEQRDSAMYRCASSLVSSGETQYFGPGTRLLVL.

The rearrangement joins TRBV9 to TRBJ2-1; a weak D match, TRBD2 (6 bases). V dropped 3 bases and J dropped 9 bases, with 16 bases sitting between them. The CDR3 consists of 14 residues. Germline V gene sequence: CDR1 SGDLS, CDR2 YYNGEE. The CDR3 nucleotides are TGTGCCAGCAGCGATCCAAGGGGAGGTGGTGAGCAGTTCTTC. It codes for CASSDPRGGGEQFF. The full variable domain, completed using reference TRBV9 and TRBJ2-1, is DSGVTQTPKHLITATGQRVTLRCSPRSGDLSVYWYQQSLDQGLQFLIQYYNGEERAKGNILERFSAQQFPDLHSELNLSSLELGDSALYFCASSDPRGGGEQFFGPGTRLTVL.

The chain couples TRBV2 to TRBJ2-4; 11 bases line up with TRBD2. The CDR3 is made up of 17 amino acids. Per germline, CDR1 SNHLY and CDR2 FYNNEI. V gave up 5 bases and J gave up 0 bases; unmatched junction bases: 6. The CDR3 here is CASSPGLAGPAKNIQYF. The CDR3 nucleotides are TGTGCCAGCAGTCCCGGACTAGCGGGCCCAGCCAAAAACATTCAGTACTTC.

The rearrangement uses TRBV6-5 and TRBJ1-3; D is undetermined. V gave up 0 bases and J gave up 3 bases, with 6 bases separating them. Germline CDR1 MNHEY, CDR2 SVGAGI. The CDR3 has 14 residues. The CDR3 loop reads CASSYSRGGNTIYF. The CDR3 nucleotides are TGTGCCAGCAGTTACTCTCGAGGTGGAAACACCATATATTTT.

The DNA for the CDR3 is TGTGCCAGCAGTGAATGGATAGGGAGTCGGAGTTTTAATCAGCCCCAGCATTTT. Its protein is CASSEWIGSRSFNQPQHF. The chain links TRBV6-1 to TRBJ1-5, with D uncertain. With 2 bases removed from V and 4 bases from J, the gap between germline ends came to 21 bases. Germline values: CDR1 MNHNS, CDR2 SASEGT. This CDR3 comprises 18 residues.

The genes are TRBV2 and TRBJ1-2; D perhaps matches TRBD1 (6 bases). V shed 4 bases and J shed 0 bases, with 9 bases lying between them. CDR3 size: 14 residues. Looked up from germline, CDR1 is SNHLY and CDR2 is FYNNEI. This CDR3 is CASSVQGTNYGYTF. The CDR3, as DNA: TGTGCCAGCAGTGTCCAGGGGACTAACTATGGCTACACCTTC.

The chain combines TRBV5-1 with TRBJ2-2; a weak D match, TRBD1 (6 bases). V shed 3 bases and J shed 7 bases, with 10 bases lying between them. CDR1 and CDR2 (germline): SGHRS, YFSETQ. CDR3 length equals 13 residues. In nucleotides, the CDR3 is TGCGCCAGCAGCTACAGGGTTGGCGGGGAGCTGTTTTTT. This translates into CASSYRVGGELFF.

The chain joins TRBV7-8 to TRBJ2-7; maybe TRBD1 (5 bases). Germline assignment: CDR1 SGHVS and CDR2 FQNEAQ. The CDR3 spans 14 residues. Trimming shortened V by 5 bases and J by 6 bases, and 17 bases separated the two germline ends. CDR3 nucleotides: TGTGCCAGCAGCCCCTCAAGGTCAGGGCGCGAGCAGTACTTC. Translation gives CASSPSRSGREQYF.

The chain links TRBV18 to TRBJ2-1, with 10 nucleotides matching TRBD1. Germline trimming cut 0 bases from V and 9 bases from J; bases unmatched to any gene: 5. This CDR3 contains 15 residues. Germline V CDR1 and CDR2: KGHSH, LQKENI. The CDR3 spells CASSPPGQGRGEQFF. The CDR3 bases are TGTGCCAGCTCACCACCGGGACAGGGGAGGGGTGAGCAGTTCTTC.

The chain combines TRBV5-8 with TRBJ1-6; D gene unclear. Trimming took off 3 bases at V and 8 bases at J, with 15 bases between the two ends. This CDR3 has 15 residues. Germline values: CDR1 SGHTS, CDR2 YDEGEE. The CDR3 region has the DNA TGTGCCAGCAGCTCCTTGACCCCTGGAGATTCACCCCTCCACTTT. Translated: CASSSLTPGDSPLHF.

J is TRBJ2-7 and V is TRBV18; 9 nucleotides agree with TRBD1. There are 14 residues in the CDR3. Germline CDR1 is KGHSH and CDR2 is LQKENI. V lost 3 bases, J lost 2 bases, and 2 bases stayed unmatched. The DNA for the CDR3 is TGTGCCAGCTCACCGGGACAGGGAACCTACGAGCAGTACTTC. It translates to CASSPGQGTYEQYF.

V usage is TRBV7-2 and J usage is TRBJ1-5; TRBD1 agrees at 9 bases. The CDR3 contains 17 residues. Germline lookup yields CDR1 SGHTA and CDR2 FQGNSA. Unmatched junction bases numbered 11, after V lost 4 bases and J lost 4 bases. CDR3 in amino acids: CASSSKPRTGVNQPQHF. As DNA, the CDR3 is TGTGCCAGCAGCTCCAAACCCAGGACAGGGGTAAATCAGCCCCAGCATTTT.